Following are 14 T cell receptor beta chains from one sample sequenced in a study of HIV-infected children after antiretroviral therapy interruption. The treatment denotes: PENTA 11 planned treatment interruption arm or continuous ART arm. A 3' RACE protocol on RNA, with unique molecular identifiers, produced the TCR library. TCRdb called the 3' RACE reads again in MiXCR, with one record for every CDR3 protein. The sample holds 40,000 to 50,000 distinct CDR3 sequences, roughly 4.5% seen once. Sequenced here: CD45RA+ CD4+ T cells from PBMCs, pooled from several time points, sampled from a donor given antiretroviral therapy, either interrupted or continuous. Subset reported: naive CD4+ CD45RA+ CD45RO- T cells. The receptors originated from a pool of human donors with HIV.

This clonotype was seen repeatedly, ten times or more. The chain carries TRBV12-3 or TRBV12-4 and TRBJ2-3; D possibly corresponds to TRBD1 (7 bases). The CDR3 length is 16 residues. The ends were cut back, 3 bases at V and 1 base at J, with 14 bases in the middle. CDR3 sequence (DNA): TGTGCCAGCAGTTTGGGGCGGGACAGTGGCACAGATACGCAGTATTTT. As protein: CASSLGRDSGTDTQYF.

In this sample, this clonotype turned up a few times. This chain joins TRBV11-2 and TRBJ2-3; no clear D. The germline V gene has CDR1 SGHAT and CDR2 FQNNGV. Between the trimmed V and J ends, which lost 6 bases and 3 bases, there was a span of 10 bases. The CDR3 spans 13 residues. The CDR3 coding sequence is TGTGCCAGCAGTTTTCCCGGAACAGATACGCAGTATTTT. This codes for CASSFPGTDTQYF.

The sample holds many counts of this clonotype. The CDR3 region has the DNA TGTGCCAGCAGCCAAATCACTACCGAGTCCCTGACCAAAAACATTCAGTACTTC. This translates into CASSQITTESLTKNIQYF. The rearrangement uses TRBV14 and TRBJ2-4; D gene unclear. Germline V CDR1 and CDR2: SGHDN, FVKESK. V was pared by 2 bases and J by 2 bases, with 19 bases between. The CDR3 has 18 amino acids.

The gene calls are TRBV12-3 or TRBV12-4 and TRBJ2-3; TRBD2 matches 9 bases. V lost 6 bases and J lost 0; bases outside the gene matches: 7. The length of the CDR3 is 16 residues. The CDR3 is CASSQVAGGSTDTQYF. DNA of the CDR3: TGTGCCAGCAGCCAGGTGGCGGGGGGGAGCACAGATACGCAGTATTTT.

In this sample, this clonotype turned up many times. The chain links TRBV12-3 or TRBV12-4 to TRBJ1-2; 10 nucleotides match TRBD1. J gave up 8 bases and V 6 bases, and 6 bases lay outside the gene matches. The CDR3 has 13 residues. CDR3 amino acids: CASSPTGGGGYTF. The CDR3 coding sequence is TGTGCCAGCAGCCCGACAGGGGGCGGAGGCTACACCTTC.

Many counts were recorded for this clonotype. The chain has TRBV21-1 and TRBJ1-1; the tabulated D call, TRBD1, remains unverified against the DNA. TRBV21-1 is a recognized pseudogene. This CDR3 is 9 amino acids long. CDR3 nucleotide sequence: TGTGCCCGACAGGGGGAAGCTTTCTTT. Translating gives CARQGEAFF.

This clonotype was seen at least ten times. The V call is TRBV5-5, the J call TRBJ2-5; D is ambiguous. Trimming cost V 0 bases and J 3 bases, with 6 bases left between them. The CDR3 has 13 residues. The germline CDR1 and CDR2 sequences are SGHKS and YYEKEE (reference sequence). This CDR3 is CASSLGGEETQYF. Here the CDR3 DNA reads TGTGCCAGCAGCTTGGGAGGCGAAGAGACCCAGTACTTC.

This clonotype showed up just a few times. The rearrangement uses TRBV9 and TRBJ1-6; D possibly corresponds to TRBD1 (5 bases). CDR1 and CDR2 from the germline V gene are SGDLS and YYNGEE. The germline V and J ends were trimmed by 0 bases and 6 bases, with 7 bases remaining between them. The length of the CDR3 is 14 residues. The CDR3 loop reads CASSVGGPNSPLHF. The CDR3 nucleotides are TGTGCCAGCAGCGTAGGGGGCCCTAATTCACCCCTCCACTTT.

This clonotype appeared many times. The J gene is TRBJ2-3, the V gene TRBV14; no reliable D call. Trimming took off 3 bases at V and 2 bases at J, with 0 bases between the two ends. This CDR3 comprises 11 residues. Germline loops: CDR1 SGHDN, CDR2 FVKESK. CDR3 residues: CASSHTDTQYF. In nucleotides, the CDR3 is TGTGCCAGCAGCCACACAGATACGCAGTATTTT.

This clonotype was counted at least ten times. The V and J genes are TRBV7-2 and TRBJ1-4, with TRBD1 as a possible D gene (6 bases). The CDR3 loop spans 13 amino acids. Per germline, CDR1 SGHTA and CDR2 FQGNSA. Trimming took off 6 bases at V and 6 bases at J, with 11 bases between the two ends. CDR3 region: CASRLRGDEKLFF. The CDR3, as DNA: TGTGCCAGCAGACTTAGGGGGGATGAAAAACTGTTTTTT.

The chain employs TRBV29-1 and TRBJ1-2; weak D call: TRBD1 (6 bases). V shed 0 bases and J shed 8 bases, with 16 bases lying between them. Germline loops: CDR1 SQVTM, CDR2 ANQGSEA. The CDR3 has 14 amino acids. The CDR3 here is CSVEDPGGAGGYTF. For the CDR3, the DNA is TGCAGCGTTGAAGACCCCGGGGGCGCGGGGGGCTACACCTTC.

This clonotype has ten or more counts. This chain links TRBV18 with TRBJ2-1; 11 bases match TRBD2. J lost 1 base, V lost 6 bases, and 5 bases had no gene match. CDR3 length equals 16 residues. In germline, CDR1 is KGHSH, CDR2 LQKENI. Here the CDR3 reads CASSPTSGASYNEQFF. CDR3 sequence (DNA): TGTGCCAGCTCTCCGACTAGCGGGGCTTCCTACAATGAGCAGTTCTTC.

This clonotype showed up many times. The chain employs TRBV29-1 and TRBJ2-1, with D possibly being TRBD1 or TRBD2 (6 bases each). Trimming cost V 6 bases and J 1 base, with 13 bases left between them. The CDR3 loop spans 14 amino acids. Germline V gives CDR1 SQVTM, CDR2 ANQGSEA. CDR3 bases: TGCAGCGTGACAGGTGGAGGGTCCTACAATGAGCAGTTCTTC. As protein: CSVTGGGSYNEQFF.

There are many counts of this clonotype. The chain employs TRBV28 and TRBJ1-6; D not resolved. The CDR3 consists of 16 residues. V lost 3 bases and J 2 bases, leaving 11 bases between the germline ends. Germline-derived CDR1 and CDR2 are MDHEN and SYDVKM. CDR3 nucleotide sequence: TGTGCCAGCAGTTTGGTTGACACCACCTATAATTCACCCCTCCACTTT. Protein: CASSLVDTTYNSPLHF.